The rows below give T cell receptor beta chains drawn from one sample of a study of blood T cell repertoires in COVID-19. Repertoires were generated with immunoSEQ multiplex PCR, while TCRdb's copy carries only in-frame clones and drops some. The sample yields more than 95,000 clones, roughly four fifths seen once. The sequenced sample was peripheral blood. The source of these receptors is a woman between 65 and 79 years old with acute or convalescent COVID-19. The CDR3 runs from the conserved cysteine through the conserved F or W. The order of the fields is V gene, clone size, J gene, D gene, CDR3 protein, CDR3 DNA. The D gene is left open where the match is weak. Only some rows state a clone size, as once, few, many or a class for expanded clones.

TRBV7-2,.,TRBJ2-5,.,CASSSHTGDKETQYF,TGTGCCAGCAGCTCACATACCGGGGACAAAGAGACCCAGTACTTC
TRBV5-4,.,TRBJ2-2,.,CASNLGGSGELFF,TGTGCCAGCAACCTCGGAGGGTCCGGGGAGCTGTTTTTT
TRBV3-1/TRBV3-2,.,TRBJ1-4,TRBD1,CASSQGQSPNEKLFF,TGTGCCAGCAGCCAGGGACAGTCCCCGAATGAAAAACTGTTTTTT
TRBV5-6,.,TRBJ2-2,.,CASSLNTGELFF,TGTGCCAGCAGCCTGAACACCGGGGAGCTGTTTTTT
TRBV11-2,few,TRBJ2-2,TRBD2,CASSLSGGRNTGELFF,TGTGCCAGCAGCTTGTCGGGGGGGCGAAACACCGGGGAGCTGTTTTTT
TRBV5-1,.,TRBJ1-4,.,CASSPTGRETINEKLFF,TGCGCCAGCAGCCCGACCGGACGGGAAACTATTAATGAAAAACTGTTTTTT
TRBV19,.,TRBJ1-6,TRBD1,CASSTLQGQNSPLHF,TGTGCCAGTAGTACCTTACAGGGGCAAAATTCACCCCTCCACTTT
TRBV2,.,TRBJ2-3,TRBD1,CASSVETGGLSDTQYF,TGTGCCAGCAGTGTTGAGACAGGGGGCTTGTCAGATACGCAGTATTTT
TRBV3-1/TRBV3-2,.,TRBJ2-2,.,CASSPLRGAGELFF,TGTGCCAGCAGCCCGCTGCGGGGAGCCGGGGAGCTGTTTTTT
TRBV27,once,TRBJ1-6,.,CASSLQGSYNSPLHF,TGTGCCAGCAGTTTACAGGGCTCCTATAATTCACCCCTCCACTTT
TRBV6-4,.,TRBJ2-2,TRBD2,CASSRSGSETGELFF,TGTGCCAGCAGTAGGAGCGGGAGCGAAACCGGGGAGCTGTTTTTT
TRBV5-1,.,TRBJ1-1,.,CASSLDLGATNTEAFF,TGCGCCAGCAGCTTGGATCTGGGGGCAACGAACACTGAAGCTTTCTTT
TRBV5-1,.,TRBJ2-5,TRBD1,CASPRGKETQYF,TGCGCCTCTCCCAGGGGGAAAGAGACCCAGTACTTC
TRBV7-6,few,TRBJ2-2,TRBD1,CASSLAFWTGEDTGELFF,TGTGCCAGCAGCTTAGCGTTTTGGACAGGGGAAGACACCGGGGAGCTGTTTTTT
TRBV6-5,once,TRBJ2-3,TRBD2,CASSYGSGSADTQYF,TGTGCCAGCAGTTACGGTAGCGGGAGCGCAGATACGCAGTATTTT
TRBV5-1,.,TRBJ2-1,TRBD1,CASSLATGVSSYNEQFF,TGCGCCAGCAGCTTGGCCACAGGGGTTAGCTCCTACAATGAGCAGTTCTTC
TRBV7-2,.,TRBJ2-5,TRBD1,CASSLVRQGAGTQYF,TGTGCCAGCAGCTTAGTGCGGCAGGGGGCGGGGACCCAGTACTTC
TRBV21-1,.,TRBJ1-5,.,CASSKADQPQHF,TGTGCCAGCAGCAAGGCAGATCAGCCCCAGCATTTT
TRBV19,once,TRBJ1-1,.,CASSTQAAAGTEAFF,TGTGCCAGTAGTACCCAGGCGGCTGCGGGGACTGAAGCTTTCTTT
TRBV5-6,.,TRBJ2-7,TRBD1,CASSRGTGAYEQYF,TGTGCCAGCAGCCGAGGAACAGGGGCCTACGAGCAGTACTTC
TRBV6-2/TRBV6-3,once,TRBJ2-7,.,CASSFGQSYEQYF,TGTGCCAGCAGTTTTGGGCAGTCCTACGAGCAGTACTTC
TRBV9,.,TRBJ1-3,TRBD1,CASSVAGQGRAGNTIYF,TGTGCCAGCAGCGTAGCCGGACAGGGTCGGGCTGGAAACACCATATATTTT
TRBV28,.,TRBJ1-2,TRBD1,CASSAGQGGLRGYTF,TGTGCCAGCAGTGCCGGACAGGGGGGCTTAAGGGGCTACACCTTC
TRBV21-1,once,TRBJ2-1,.,CASRYGRGSYNEQFF,TGTGCCAGCAGGTACGGGAGGGGATCCTACAATGAGCAGTTCTTC
TRBV3-1/TRBV3-2,.,TRBJ1-4,TRBD1,CASSHRDRGEKLFF,TGTGCCAGCAGCCACCGGGACAGGGGTGAAAAACTGTTTTTT
TRBV10-3,.,TRBJ1-1,.,CAIRGLENTEAFF,TGTGCCATCCGGGGGTTGGAGAACACTGAAGCTTTCTTT
TRBV5-1,.,TRBJ1-2,TRBD1,CASRQGHYGYTF,TGCGCCAGCCGACAGGGGCACTATGGCTACACCTTC
TRBV3-1/TRBV3-2,.,TRBJ1-4,.,CASRLTGGYNEKLFF,TGTGCCAGCAGACTTACCGGGGGGTATAATGAAAAACTGTTTTTT
TRBV19,once,TRBJ1-2,TRBD1,CASKRTGDNYGYTF,TGTGCCAGTAAAAGGACAGGCGATAACTATGGCTACACCTTC
TRBV5-8,.,TRBJ1-2,.,CASSLAQGTLFYGYTF,TGTGCCAGCAGCTTGGCCCAAGGGACATTATTCTATGGCTACACCTTC
TRBV5-1,.,TRBJ2-4,.,CASSLGVRLAKNIQYF,TGCGCCAGCAGCTTGGGTGTTCGGTTAGCCAAAAACATTCAGTACTTC
TRBV7-9,.,TRBJ2-1,.,CASSLAGGTYNEQFF,TGTGCCAGCAGCTTAGCGGGGGGAACCTACAATGAGCAGTTCTTC
TRBV5-8,.,TRBJ1-4,.,CASSPRWRLRGEKLFF,TGTGCCAGCAGCCCTCGGTGGAGACTCAGAGGGGAAAAACTGTTTTTT
TRBV10-3,.,TRBJ2-3,.,CAISYNREYTQYF,TGTGCCATCAGTTACAACAGGGAGTATACGCAGTATTTT
TRBV6-5,.,TRBJ2-3,TRBD2,CASRSPGTRATQYF,TGTGCCAGCAGGTCGCCCGGGACTAGAGCTACGCAGTATTTT
TRBV12-5,.,TRBJ1-3,.,CASGFATSASSGNTIYF,TGTGCTAGTGGTTTCGCGACATCCGCAAGCTCTGGAAACACCATATATTTT
TRBV11-3,.,TRBJ2-1,.,CASSLEREEQFF,TGTGCCAGCAGCTTAGAACGAGAGGAGCAGTTCTTC
TRBV5-6,.,TRBJ1-1,TRBD1,CASSFGTGGTEAFF,TGTGCCAGCAGCTTCGGGACAGGGGGCACTGAAGCTTTCTTT
TRBV13,.,TRBJ2-3,TRBD1,CASSLEQGAKYF,TGTGCCAGCAGCTTAGAACAGGGGGCCAAGTATTTT
TRBV6-2/TRBV6-3,.,TRBJ2-7,TRBD2,CASSWTSPHEQYF,TGTGCCAGCAGTTGGACTAGTCCCCACGAGCAGTACTTC
TRBV19,.,TRBJ2-7,TRBD2,CASSIGTGLGLYEQYF,TGTGCCAGTAGTATCGGGACGGGACTAGGCCTCTACGAGCAGTACTTC
TRBV7-2,.,TRBJ1-2,.,CASSLAPRPGRKVYGYTF,TGTGCCAGCAGCTTAGCCCCCAGGCCAGGGAGGAAAGTTTATGGCTACACCTTC
TRBV5-6,.,TRBJ1-2,TRBD1,CASSHGGTGELYGYTF,TGTGCCAGCAGCCATGGAGGCACAGGGGAATTGTATGGCTACACCTTC
TRBV5-1,.,TRBJ1-3,TRBD1,CASSADRSSGNTIYF,TGCGCCAGCAGCGCGGACAGGAGCTCTGGAAACACCATATATTTT
TRBV6-4,.,TRBJ1-1,TRBD1,CASPSLPRGRGQVNTEAFF,TGTGCCAGCCCGTCTCTCCCACGGGGCAGGGGGCAGGTGAACACTGAAGCTTTCTTT
TRBV11-3,.,TRBJ2-2,.,CASSLGPGELFF,TGTGCCAGCAGCTTAGGGCCCGGGGAGCTGTTTTTT
TRBV24-1,.,TRBJ1-5,.,CATSDSSYGEQPQHF,TGTGCCACCAGTGATTCTTCATACGGGGAACAGCCCCAGCATTTT
TRBV5-5,.,TRBJ2-7,.,CASSFGVSSYEQYF,TGTGCCAGCAGCTTCGGGGTGAGCTCCTACGAGCAGTACTTC
TRBV30,.,TRBJ1-2,TRBD1,CAWARQGAGGNYGYTF,TGTGCCTGGGCACGACAGGGCGCCGGCGGTAACTATGGCTACACCTTC